Listed here are 27 T cell receptor beta chains from one sample, sequenced in a study of blood T cell repertoires in COVID-19 (dated by TCRdb to between 2020 and 2021). The library was obtained by the immunoSEQ multiplex PCR assay. Held by TCRdb, this immuneACCESS table contains in-frame sequences only and omits some clones. Under half of the omission traces to an unresolved V gene where checked; the cause of the rest is unknown. Present in this sample are 90,000 to 120,000 clones, approximately 80% of which were seen just once. 4% to 4.5% of the sample is held by the ten biggest clonotypes. The sequenced sample consisted of peripheral blood. The origin of the receptors is a man between 65 and 85 years old with acute or convalescent COVID-19.

This chain joins TRBV6-5 and TRBJ1-6; D unresolved. There are 14 residues in the CDR3. From germline, CDR1 is MNHEY and CDR2 SVGAGI. V lost 6 bases and J lost 7, with 13 bases in between. This CDR3 is CASRPGEQNSPLHF. The DNA for the CDR3 is TGTGCCAGCAGACCCGGGGAACAGAATTCACCCCTCCACTTT.

The V call is TRBV27, the J call TRBJ1-4, with 7 nucleotides matching TRBD1. V was clipped by 5 bases and J by 7 bases; unmatched bases: 4. Germline V gene lookup returns CDR1 MNHEY and CDR2 SMNVEV (reference sequence). This CDR3 region has 13 residues. The DNA of the CDR3 is TGTGCCAGCAGTGACAGGGAAGCTGAAAAACTGTTTTTT. Encoded protein: CASSDREAEKLFF.

The chain combines TRBV6-6 with TRBJ2-1, with 8 positions matching TRBD1. From germline, CDR1 is MNHNY and CDR2 SVGAGI (reference sequence). This CDR3 region has 14 residues. Germline trimming cut 5 bases from V and 9 bases from J; bases unmatched to any gene: 9. In DNA form, the CDR3 reads TGTGCCAGCAGTCCCCAGGGGGCCGGCGCTGAGCAGTTCTTC. It encodes CASSPQGAGAEQFF.

The chain uses TRBV19 and TRBJ1-2; D gene uncertain. Trimming took 4 bases from V and 11 from J, leaving 14 bases between them. The CDR3 spans 12 residues. The V gene's germline CDR1 is LNHDA and CDR2 SQIVND (reference sequence). CDR3 residues: CASSTRAMGYTF. In nucleotides, the CDR3 is TGTGCCAGTAGTACGCGGGCCATGGGGTACACCTTC.

In its sample, this clone was seen once. The rearrangement uses TRBV5-1 and TRBJ2-1; a possible D gene is TRBD2 (6 bases). This CDR3 has 16 amino acids. V lost 0 bases to trimming and J lost 6 bases, with 16 bases between them. From germline, CDR1 is SGHRS and CDR2 YFSETQ. The CDR3 DNA sequence: TGCGCCAGCAGCTTGGCCCGGGCGGGGTTTGGCAATGAGCAGTTCTTC. Translating it yields CASSLARAGFGNEQFF.

In its sample, this clone was seen a few times. The chain joins TRBV19 to TRBJ1-2, with 7 bases fitting TRBD1. The V gene's germline CDR1 is LNHDA and CDR2 SQIVND (reference sequence). The junction had 5 bases not matched to a gene; V was cut back by 3 bases and J by 4 bases. The CDR3 covers 14 residues. CDR3 nucleotide sequence: TGTGCCAGTAGTATCCAGCAGGGGGTCTATGGCTACACCTTC. Residues: CASSIQQGVYGYTF.

In regard to this clone: The same CDR3 can be traced to other DNA sequences in this sample. This rearrangement joins TRBV5-1 to TRBJ1-4; possible D gene TRBD1, 6 bases. CDR1 is SGHRS and CDR2 is YFSETQ in the germline V gene. V was cut by 0 bases and J by 7 bases, with 16 bases left in between. The CDR3 is 16 amino acids. CDR3 amino acids: CASSLAGAGDREKLFF. CDR3 coding DNA: TGCGCCAGCAGCTTGGCCGGCGCAGGGGATCGTGAAAAACTGTTTTTT.

The chain is built from TRBV12-3 or TRBV12-4 and TRBJ1-5; no firm D call. Trimming took off 3 bases at V and 5 bases at J, with 8 bases between the two ends. The CDR3 is 13 residues long. As DNA, the CDR3 is TGTGCCAGCAGTTTGATGGAGGATCAGCCCCAGCATTTT. Translating gives CASSLMEDQPQHF.

The V and J genes are TRBV3-1 (or the pseudogene TRBV3-2) and TRBJ1-1, with 10 bases matching TRBD1. In germline, CDR1 is LGHDT, CDR2 YNNKEL (reference sequence). V shed 0 bases and J 6 bases; nucleotides not matched to a gene: 4. The CDR3 extends over 15 amino acids. The CDR3 sequence is CASSQDSDRGAEAFF. CDR3 nucleotide sequence: TGTGCCAGCAGCCAAGACTCGGACAGGGGGGCTGAAGCTTTCTTT.

This rearrangement joins TRBV5-4 to TRBJ2-7, with D tentatively TRBD2 (6 bases). This CDR3 comprises 14 residues. V was trimmed by 0 bases and J by 10 bases, leaving 17 bases between them. CDR1 and CDR2 from the germline V gene are SGHNT and YYREEE (reference sequence). Here the CDR3 reads CASSLVSQGGLQYF. The CDR3 DNA follows: TGTGCCAGCAGCTTGGTGTCGCAGGGAGGCCTACAGTACTTC.

Here the CDR3 DNA reads TGTGCCAGCAGCCAAGTTCGGACTAGCGGTACGCAGTATTTT. Protein product: CASSQVRTSGTQYF. This chain links TRBV3-1 (or the pseudogene TRBV3-2) with TRBJ2-3; 10 bases agree with TRBD2. Germline CDR1 reads LGHDT; CDR2 reads YNNKEL (reference sequence). The J segment lost 8 bases and the V segment lost 1 base, leaving 3 bases of the junction unmatched. The length of the CDR3 is 14 residues.

This clone was picked up one time. J is TRBJ1-1 and V is TRBV7-9; D not resolved. The CDR3 totals 13 residues. The germline V gene encodes CDR1 SEHNR and CDR2 FQNEAQ (reference sequence). The DNA of the CDR3 is TGTGTTAACGTGGAGCTTTCGAACACTGAAGCTTTCTTT. It translates to CVNVELSNTEAFF. The variable domain in full, with the rest retrieved from reference TRBV7-9 and TRBJ1-1, is DTGVSQNPRHKITKRGQNVTFRCDPISEHNRLYWYRQTLGQGPEFLTYFQNEAQLEKSRLLSDRFSAERPKGSFSTLEIQRTEQGDSAMYLCVNVELSNTEAFFGQGTRLTVV.

V and J are TRBV19 and TRBJ1-5; D is ambiguous. The V end lost 6 bases, the J end lost 7 bases, and 16 bases lay between the germline ends. The CDR3 runs 14 residues. Germline V gene data show CDR1 as LNHDA and CDR2 as SQIVND (reference sequence). CDR3 sequence reads: CASSPGITSQPQHF. In DNA, the CDR3 is TGTGCCAGTAGCCCAGGTATAACTTCCCAGCCCCAGCATTTT.

This clone was counted a single time. The genes are TRBV5-8 and TRBJ2-7; a weak D match, TRBD1 (6 bases). This CDR3 is 14 amino acids long. In germline, CDR1 is SGHTS, CDR2 YDEGEE. V lost 2 bases and J 4 bases, leaving 13 bases between the germline ends. CDR3 residues: CASSFATGPYEQYF. For the CDR3, the DNA is TGTGCCAGCAGCTTCGCGACAGGCCCGTACGAGCAGTACTTC.

This clone was picked up one time. The CDR3 ends on some other residue instead of the conserved phenylalanine or tryptophan, so this is likely a read error. The rearrangement links TRBV7-3 to TRBJ1-2; 9 bases fit TRBD1. The CDR3 totals 15 residues. Germline trimming cut 4 bases from V and 1 base from J; bases unmatched to any gene: 4. Germline V gene sequence: CDR1 SGHTA, CDR2 FQGTGA. The CDR3 sequence: CASSSTGGNNYGYTL. The CDR3 region has the DNA TGTGCCAGCAGCTCTACAGGGGGCAATAACTATGGCTACACCCTT.

The chain employs TRBV18 and TRBJ1-3; D gene unclear. The germline CDR1 and CDR2 sequences are KGHSH and LQKENI. CDR3 length equals 17 residues. V lost 4 bases and J lost 0, with 16 bases in between. CDR3 loop: CASSLNTADFSGNTIYF. The CDR3 DNA sequence: TGTGCCAGCTCACTAAACACGGCGGACTTCTCTGGAAACACCATATATTTT.

J is TRBJ2-7 and V is TRBV5-5; possibly TRBD1 for D (5 bases). V lost 2 bases to trimming and J lost 0 bases, with 15 bases between them. The CDR3 is 16 residues long. Germline-derived CDR1 and CDR2 are SGHKS and YYEKEE (reference sequence). The CDR3 DNA is TGTGCCAGCAGCTTACTGACCGCGGACACCTCCTACGAGCAGTACTTC. Residues: CASSLLTADTSYEQYF. Based on the CDR3 plus reference TRBV5-5 and TRBJ2-7, the full variable domain is DAGVTQSPTHLIKTRGQQVTLRCSPISGHKSVSWYQQVLGQGPQFIFQYYEKEERGRGNFPDRFSARQFPNYSSELNVNALLLGDSALYLCASSLLTADTSYEQYFGPGTRLTVT.

This chain uses TRBV6-2 or TRBV6-3 with TRBJ2-1, with TRBD2 identical over 11 bases. The J segment lost 3 bases and the V segment lost 5 bases, leaving 0 bases of the junction unmatched. The CDR3 is made up of 14 amino acids. The germline V gene has CDR1 MNHEY and CDR2 SVGEGT. CDR3 sequence (DNA): TGTGCCAGCAGTCTAGCGGGGGGCTACAATGAGCAGTTCTTC. Translating it yields CASSLAGGYNEQFF.

This clone has just a few counts. The J gene is TRBJ2-5, the V gene TRBV19, with D perhaps matching TRBD1 (6 bases). Germline CDR1 is LNHDA and CDR2 is SQIVND (reference sequence). The CDR3 sequence is 11 residues long. V lost 6 bases, J lost 5 bases, and 7 bases lay in between. CDR3 residues: CASRRGETQYF. The CDR3 DNA reads TGTGCCAGTAGGAGGGGGGAGACCCAGTACTTC.

Note on this clone: Other DNA sequences in the same sample also yield this CDR3. The chain links TRBV6-2 or TRBV6-3 to TRBJ1-6; weak D call: TRBD1 (5 bases). The length of the CDR3 is 15 residues. Between the trimmed V and J ends, which lost 2 bases and 8 bases, there was a span of 13 bases. In germline, CDR1 is MNHEY, CDR2 SVGEGT. As DNA, the CDR3 is TGTGCCAGCAGTTACGGGGGGGGGAAGGATTCACCCCTCCACTTT. Amino acids: CASSYGGGKDSPLHF.

The chain recombines TRBV10-2 with TRBJ1-6, with a possible D match to TRBD1 (5 bases). The CDR3 is made up of 13 amino acids. The germline V gene has CDR1 WSHSY and CDR2 SAAADI. V was shortened by 2 bases and J by 6 bases, with 5 bases between the two germline ends. CDR3 DNA: TGCGCCAGCAGTGAGGGGGCTAATTCACCCCTCCACTTT. Protein sequence: CASSEGANSPLHF.

V usage is TRBV19 and J usage is TRBJ2-5; 11 positions match TRBD2. The CDR3 runs 16 residues. V trimming: 3 bases; J trimming: 3 bases; junction bases outside the gene matches: 6. Germline V gene data show CDR1 as LNHDA and CDR2 as SQIVND (reference sequence). The CDR3 loop is CASSIRLAGGKETQYF. In DNA, the CDR3 is TGTGCCAGTAGTATCCGTCTAGCGGGGGGCAAAGAGACCCAGTACTTC.

The rearrangement links TRBV24-1 to TRBJ2-1; TRBD1 is a possible D gene (7 bases). The CDR3 consists of 15 residues. From germline, CDR1 is KGHDR and CDR2 SFDVKD. The V and J ends lost 4 bases and 5 bases respectively, with 14 bases between them. The CDR3 coding sequence is TGTGCCACCAGTGACGCGGGACAGCCCAACAATGAGCAGTTCTTC. It codes for CATSDAGQPNNEQFF.

The chain joins TRBV5-6 to TRBJ2-2, with a possible D match to TRBD1 (5 bases). This CDR3 has 14 amino acids. Per germline, CDR1 SGHDT and CDR2 YYEEEE. The ends were cut back, 3 bases at V and 4 bases at J, with 10 bases in the middle. The CDR3 loop is CASSSDSFTGELFF. CDR3 DNA sequence: TGTGCCAGCAGCTCCGACAGTTTCACCGGGGAGCTGTTTTTT.

The chain links TRBV6-1 to TRBJ1-2, with D perhaps TRBD1 (6 bases). Germline V gene sequence: CDR1 MNHNS, CDR2 SASEGT. The CDR3 loop spans 15 amino acids. Trimming stripped 2 bases from V and 3 bases from J, with 13 bases between. The CDR3, as DNA: TGTGCCAGCAGTGAAATATGGGGGGGGCACTATGGCTACACCTTC. Translation: CASSEIWGGHYGYTF.

This chain joins TRBV5-1 and TRBJ2-6; D is perhaps TRBD1 (5 bases). The CDR3 has 19 amino acids. V lost 0 bases, J lost 0 bases, and 16 bases lay in between. CDR1 is SGHRS and CDR2 is YFSETQ in the germline V gene. Here the CDR3 DNA reads TGCGCCAGCAGCTTGGTGTCCAGGGTGTCGAGCTCTGGGGCCAACGTCCTGACTTTC. It specifies CASSLVSRVSSSGANVLTF.

About this clone itself: This same CDR3 is encoded by further DNA sequences in the sample. The chain links TRBV20-1 to TRBJ2-7; D remains unclear. V lost 6 bases and J 5 bases, leaving 11 bases between the germline ends. Germline values: CDR1 DFQATT, CDR2 SNEGSKA (reference sequence). This CDR3 is 11 amino acids long. The DNA of the CDR3 is TGCAGTGCACGTACTGGAGACGAGCAGTACTTC. Protein product: CSARTGDEQYF.